This T cell receptor beta chain was retrieved from a study of lymphopenia after photon versus proton radiotherapy. Produced via immunoSEQ multiplex PCR; TCRdb's table is partial and in-frame only. The sample yields tens of thousands of clones, about 82% seen once. Study-level results: After lymphocyte nadir, photon-treated repertoires showed oligoclonal expansion, especially CD8+ Temra. Larger post-nadir TCR diversity loss correlated inversely with survival in deceased patients. Photon-treated patients lost naive T cells and TCR diversity; proton-treated stayed stable.

The CDR3 runs to 15 residues. Germline V gives CDR1 GTSNPN, CDR2 SVGIG (reference sequence). V was clipped by 3 bases and J by 2 bases, with 14 bases between them. With respect to this clone: The antigen is unknown.

This chain joins TRBV30 and TRBJ2-4; tentatively, D is TRBD2 (6 bases). The material sequenced was peripheral blood, taken from a patient treated with proton-based radiotherapy. The receptor was isolated from a woman in her 70s with pancreatic cancer. Some clones in this sample may be carry-over from other donors' samples. In DNA, the CDR3 is TGTGCCTGGAGCCCGATGGGACTCTCCAAAAACATTCAGTACTTC. Protein product: CAWSPMGLSKNIQYF.